This TCR beta chain was captured in a study of T cell responses to AZD1222 COVID-19 vaccine. Study outcomes and limitations: Across the whole spike, CD4 TCRs peaked at regions 160-218 and 743-854. Only a handful of AZD1222 recipients were seropositive at baseline.

TCRdb's copy holds only in-frame clones and misses some; the assay was immunoSEQ multiplex PCR. Of some 73,000 clones in the sample, 85% to 90% are singletons; the top ten hold 9% to 9.5%. With respect to this clone: Its antigen is as yet unknown.

Trimming removed 4 bases from V and 6 bases from J; junction bases left unmatched: 7. The CDR3 consists of 15 residues. Germline values: CDR1 SGHNT, CDR2 YYREEE (reference sequence). The chain couples TRBV5-4 to TRBJ2-1; TRBD1 matches 10 bases. This clonotype originated in an adult who received the AZD1222 COVID-19 vaccine. Specimen: peripheral blood, collected 28 days after the second AZD1222 dose. The CDR3 region is CASSTRQGATNEQFF. CDR3 in DNA: TGTGCCAGCAGCACCCGACAGGGGGCTACCAATGAGCAGTTCTTC.